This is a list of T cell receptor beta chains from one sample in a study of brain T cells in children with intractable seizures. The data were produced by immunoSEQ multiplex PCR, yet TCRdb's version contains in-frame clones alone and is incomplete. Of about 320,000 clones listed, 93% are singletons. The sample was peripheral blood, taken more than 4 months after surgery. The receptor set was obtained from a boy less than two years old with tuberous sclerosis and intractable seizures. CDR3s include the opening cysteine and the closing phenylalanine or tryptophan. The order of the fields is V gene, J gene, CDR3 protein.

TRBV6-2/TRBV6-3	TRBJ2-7	CASSSRPLLWTSYEQYF
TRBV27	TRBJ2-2	CASSLWTSGGHTGELFF
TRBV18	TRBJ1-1	CASSPNTGNTEAFF
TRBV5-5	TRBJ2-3	CASSLAFEDTQYF
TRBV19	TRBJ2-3	CASARVSTDTQYF
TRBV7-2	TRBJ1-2	CASTMGQGYGYTF
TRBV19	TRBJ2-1	CASSIPGTGPAEQFF
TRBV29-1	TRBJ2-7	CSVGGKNYEQYF
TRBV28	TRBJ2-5	CASSFQGIQETQYF
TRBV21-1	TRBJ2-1	CASSKVKEAVRLAGVSAQDNEQFF
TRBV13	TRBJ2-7	CASRGPFYEQYF
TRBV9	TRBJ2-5	CASSRGGETQYF
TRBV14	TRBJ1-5	CASSQNSNQPQHF
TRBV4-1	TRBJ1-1	CASSQVPGQGTEAFF
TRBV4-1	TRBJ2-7	CASSQDSGSYEQYF
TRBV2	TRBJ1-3	CASTYRGSGNTIYF
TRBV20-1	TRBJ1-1	CSAPKAFF
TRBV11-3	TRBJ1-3	CASSYGPRNTIYF
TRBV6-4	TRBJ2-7	CARKHLPYEQYF
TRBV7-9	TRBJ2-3	CASSSTGGSTDTQYF
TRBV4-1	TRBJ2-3	CASSQRLAGGTDTQYF
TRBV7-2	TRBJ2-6	CASSLDLEISGANVLTF
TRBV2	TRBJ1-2	CASNWGQNYGYTF
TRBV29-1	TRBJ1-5	CSVADGGGGQPQHF
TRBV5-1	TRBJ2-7	CASSLAGVRDRRYEQYF
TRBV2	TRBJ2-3	CASSVSGTLRTDTQYF
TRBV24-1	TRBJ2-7	CATSESDRVNYEQYF
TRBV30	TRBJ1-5	CAWSVRRGNQPQHF
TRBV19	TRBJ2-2	CASSIEDGGDTGELFF
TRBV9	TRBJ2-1	CASSVGNAWNEQFF
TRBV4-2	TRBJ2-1	CASSQEPAYNEQFF
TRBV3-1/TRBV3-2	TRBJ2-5	CASSQYQGVIETQYF
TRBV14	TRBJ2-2	CASSQAERQTGELFF
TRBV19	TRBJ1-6	CASTLTGGDSPLHF
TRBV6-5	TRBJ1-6	CASSFTGGGYNSPLHF
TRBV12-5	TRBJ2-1	CASGLVLAGGSSYNEQFF
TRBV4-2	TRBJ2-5	CASSQDGTPLKETQYF
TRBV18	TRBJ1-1	CASIQGRDTEAFF
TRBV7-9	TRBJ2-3	CASSFTPPDTQYF
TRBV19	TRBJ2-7	CASSMDASGGIYEQYF
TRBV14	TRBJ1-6	CASSRENYNSPLHF
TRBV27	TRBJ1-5	CASSPIGGRWNQPQHF
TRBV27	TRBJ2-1	CASSQGSGQPHNEQFF
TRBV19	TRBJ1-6	CASSLVEGVRSPLHF
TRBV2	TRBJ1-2	CASSLRSGGYTF
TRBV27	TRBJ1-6	CASSFESGSYNSPLHF
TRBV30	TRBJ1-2	CAWRERIWTHRDYGYTF
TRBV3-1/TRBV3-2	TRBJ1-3	CASSLAPSSGNTIYF
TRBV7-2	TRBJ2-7	CASSLRTGRSYEQYF